The rows below give T cell receptor beta chains drawn from one sample of a study of post-analysis software for immune sequencing data. TCRdb itself ran the PCR reads through MiXCR, one entry per CDR3 protein. The table records about 800,000 distinct CDR3 sequences, 30% of them present only once. The source material was blood. The receptors here all came from a girl aged 10 to 17 with multiple sclerosis. Both conserved end residues are part of each CDR3. D genes are given only for firm matches. Expanded clones are given a class, and other clones once, few, many or no size at all.

>TRBV6-9|NA|TRBJ1-4|NA
TGTGCCAGCAGTTATGGACGCCCGGTAGATGAAAAACTGTTTTTT
CASSYGRPVDEKLFF
>TRBV2|many|TRBJ2-7|NA
TGTGCCAGCCGAGGGCCCTACGAGCAGTACTTC
CASRGPYEQYF
>TRBV29-1|NA|TRBJ2-3|NA
TGCAGCGTTGACCGGGATAGCACAGATACGCAGTATTTT
CSVDRDSTDTQYF
>TRBV10-3|NA|TRBJ1-1|NA
TGTGCCATCAGACAGGGTATGAACACTGAAGCTTTCTTT
CAIRQGMNTEAFF
>TRBV27|few|TRBJ2-5|NA
TGTGCCAGCAGTTTATCGAGCGCCCGAGAGACCCAGTACTTC
CASSLSSARETQYF
>TRBV2|few|TRBJ2-7|TRBD2
TGTGCCAGCAGAGCTTTTACTAGCGGTGGGTACGAGCAGTACTTC
CASRAFTSGGYEQYF
>TRBV4-1|NA|TRBJ2-7|TRBD1
TGCGCCAGCAGCCAAGTTGGGACAGGGCCCTACGAGCAGTACTTC
CASSQVGTGPYEQYF
>TRBV28|NA|TRBJ2-5|NA
TGCACCAGCAGTACCTCCTTAGCCAACCAAGAGACCCAGTACTTC
CTSSTSLANQETQYF
>TRBV20-1|NA|TRBJ2-3|NA
TGCAGTGCCTCTTCCGAGGATACGCAGTATTTT
CSASSEDTQYF
>TRBV6-1|NA|TRBJ1-2|TRBD1
TGTGCCATCTCGGACAGGAGGCATTCGTTAGGTGGCTACACCTTC
CAISDRRHSLGGYTF
>TRBV20-1|NA|TRBJ2-4|NA
TGCAGTGCGGGCGTTATAGCCAAAAACATTCAGTACTTC
CSAGVIAKNIQYF
>TRBV6-1|few|TRBJ1-5|NA
TGTGCCAGCAGTCCCCTTTCACAGGGTTATCAGCCCCAGCATTTT
CASSPLSQGYQPQHF
>TRBV6-5|NA|TRBJ1-5|NA
TGTGCCAGCAGTTACTCGGGGGTCGGGAATCAGCCCCAGCATTTT
CASSYSGVGNQPQHF
>TRBV27|NA|TRBJ2-1|NA
TGTGCCAGCAGTCTCGGGACATCGGGTCGTTCGAGCTCCTACAATGAGCAGTTCTTC
CASSLGTSGRSSSYNEQFF